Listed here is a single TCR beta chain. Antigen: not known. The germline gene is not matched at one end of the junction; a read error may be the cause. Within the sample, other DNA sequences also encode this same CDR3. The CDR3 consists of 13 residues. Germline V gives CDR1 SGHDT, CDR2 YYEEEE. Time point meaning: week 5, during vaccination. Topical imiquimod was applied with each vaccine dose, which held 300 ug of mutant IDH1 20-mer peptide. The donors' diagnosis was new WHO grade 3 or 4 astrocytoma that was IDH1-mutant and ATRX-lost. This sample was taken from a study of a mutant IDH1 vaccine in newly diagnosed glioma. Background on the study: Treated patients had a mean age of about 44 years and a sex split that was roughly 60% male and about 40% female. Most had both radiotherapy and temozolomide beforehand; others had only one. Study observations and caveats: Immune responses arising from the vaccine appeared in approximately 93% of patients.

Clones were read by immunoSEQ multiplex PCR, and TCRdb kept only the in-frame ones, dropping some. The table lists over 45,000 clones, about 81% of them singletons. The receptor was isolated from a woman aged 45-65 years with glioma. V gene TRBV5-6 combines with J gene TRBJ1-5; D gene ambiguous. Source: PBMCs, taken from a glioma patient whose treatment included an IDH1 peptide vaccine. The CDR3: CASSSGSDQPQHF. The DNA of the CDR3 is TGTGCCAGCAGCTCGGGGAGCGATCAGCCCCAACATTTT. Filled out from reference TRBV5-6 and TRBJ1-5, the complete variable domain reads DAGVTQSPTHLIKTRGQQVTLRCSPKSGHDTVSWYQQALGQGPQFIFQYYEEEERQRGNFPDRFSGHQFPNYSSELNVNALLLGDSALYLCASSSGSDQPQHFGDGTRLSIL.